The 5 T cell receptor beta chains below were found in one sample sequenced in a study of T cell changes during pregnancy in multiple sclerosis. Sequencing used immunoSEQ multiplex PCR; TCRdb keeps in-frame clones, though not all of them. Of about 28,000 clones listed, about 91% are singletons. The material sequenced was peripheral blood, taken in the first trimester of pregnancy. All receptors derive from a female donor in good health, enrolled as a control in a pregnancy study.

This chain connects TRBV19 to TRBJ2-7; 10 nucleotides agree with TRBD1. CDR3 size: 17 residues. Germline CDR1 is LNHDA and CDR2 is SQIVND (reference sequence). With 4 bases clipped from V and 3 bases from J, the junction kept 12 bases outside the gene matches. The CDR3 loop is CASSTQIIGTGDYEQYF. CDR3 bases: TGTGCCAGTAGTACCCAAATTATTGGGACAGGGGACTACGAGCAGTACTTC.

V is TRBV11-2 and J is TRBJ1-4, with D tentatively TRBD1 (6 bases). Trimming cost V 2 bases and J 0 bases, with 16 bases left between them. The CDR3 runs 18 residues. In germline, CDR1 is SGHAT, CDR2 FQNNGV. CDR3 DNA: TGTGCCAGCAGCTTATATGGCAGGGGCAGTGCAACTAATGAAAAACTGTTTTTT. It translates to CASSLYGRGSATNEKLFF.

This rearrangement joins TRBV4-1 to TRBJ2-2, with D possibly being TRBD2 (6 bases). This CDR3 contains 17 residues. Deletions cut 2 bases from V and 0 bases from J, with 13 bases between. Germline V lookup: CDR1 MGHRA, CDR2 YSYEKL. CDR3 sequence (DNA): TGCGCCAGCAGCCAACCCGCTAGCGATGCGAACACCGGGGAGCTGTTTTTT. The encoded protein is CASSQPASDANTGELFF.

The rearrangement uses TRBV5-1 and TRBJ2-3, with TRBD2 identical over 9 bases. This CDR3 region has 14 residues. Germline lookup yields CDR1 SGHRS and CDR2 YFSETQ. J gave up 6 bases and V 4 bases, and 6 bases lay outside the gene matches. The CDR3 region has the DNA TGCGCCAGCAGCAGAGCGGGGGGCGTGGATACGCAGTATTTT. Translated, it gives CASSRAGGVDTQYF. The full variable domain, completed using reference TRBV5-1 and TRBJ2-3, is KAGVTQTPRYLIKTRGQQVTLSCSPISGHRSVSWYQQTPGQGLQFLFEYFSETQRNKGNFPGRFSGRQFSNSRSEMNVSTLELGDSALYLCASSRAGGVDTQYFGPGTRLTVL.

The chain links TRBV5-6 to TRBJ2-2, with 11 nucleotides matching TRBD2. Germline V gives CDR1 SGHDT, CDR2 YYEEEE. The CDR3 totals 17 residues. The junction had 7 bases not matched to a gene; V was cut back by 0 bases and J by 6 bases. This CDR3 reads CASSLVSSGGRAGELFF. The CDR3 DNA is TGTGCCAGCAGCTTGGTGTCTAGCGGGGGGAGAGCCGGGGAGCTGTTTTTT.